Listed below are T cell receptor beta chains from one sample, sequenced in a study of blood T cell repertoires in COVID-19. Sequencing was performed with immunoSEQ multiplex PCR; in TCRdb, only in-frame clones are kept and a portion is missing. The data show around 140,000 clones, with 84% seen just once and 3% to 3.5% held by the top ten. Sample: PBMCs or T cells enriched from blood (not recorded which). These TCRs come from a woman aged 45-59 years with acute COVID-19. Each CDR3 is given with its conserved first and last residue. D genes are given only for firm matches. Size values are once, few and many counts, or a class for expanded clones, and some rows have none.

TGTCCTGGGAGCGCACGGGACAGGGGGAACTATGGCTACACCTTC,CPGSARDRGNYGYTF,TRBV22-1,NA,TRBJ1-2,NA
TGTGCCGGCACAGAAGGGGCGTATGGCTACACCTTC,CAGTEGAYGYTF,TRBV7-9,NA,TRBJ1-2,NA
TGTGCCAGCAGCTTAGCGGGGGGGAAAACTGAAGCTTTCTTT,CASSLAGGKTEAFF,TRBV7-6,few,TRBJ1-1,NA
TGTGCCAGCAGCACCTCACCCCGGGCTAGCGGGATCCCGGTTTACGAGCAGTACTTC,CASSTSPRASGIPVYEQYF,TRBV11-3,NA,TRBJ2-7,TRBD2
TGTGCCAGCACTCCCTCGGACAGGGGGCGGGAGACCCAGTACTTC,CASTPSDRGRETQYF,TRBV11-3,NA,TRBJ2-5,TRBD1
TGCGCCAGCTCCAAAAGCGGGAGACGAACAGATACGCAGTATTTT,CASSKSGRRTDTQYF,TRBV5-1,NA,TRBJ2-3,TRBD2
TGTGCCAGCAGCTGGGCGGGAGACGGGGAGCTGTTTTTT,CASSWAGDGELFF,TRBV7-9,NA,TRBJ2-2,TRBD2
TGTGCCAGCAGCTTGATAAGGGAGCGGCCCTACGAGCAGTACTTC,CASSLIRERPYEQYF,TRBV5-5,few,TRBJ2-7,NA
TGCGCCAGCAGCCAGGGACAGGACTACGAGCAGTACTTC,CASSQGQDYEQYF,TRBV5-1,NA,TRBJ2-7,TRBD1
TGTGCCAGTAGTGCCGAACTCCGCTACGAGCAGTACTTC,CASSAELRYEQYF,TRBV19,NA,TRBJ2-7,NA
TGTGCCTGGAGTCCCCTAGCGGGAGAAGAGACCCAGTACTTC,CAWSPLAGEETQYF,TRBV30,NA,TRBJ2-5,TRBD2
TGTGCCAGCAGCTTAATAGCGGGAGCTGAGACCGGGGAGCTGTTTTTT,CASSLIAGAETGELFF,TRBV7-8,few,TRBJ2-2,TRBD2
TGTGCCAGCAGCAAATTGGACAGGGGGCACTACGAGCAGTACTTC,CASSKLDRGHYEQYF,TRBV7-2,NA,TRBJ2-7,TRBD1
TGTGCCAGCAGCTTACAGGGGGCTGGAAACACCATATATTTT,CASSLQGAGNTIYF,TRBV7-2,NA,TRBJ1-3,TRBD1
TGTGCCAGCAGTGACGGCGGCGGGGATGGGGCCAACGTCCTGACTTTC,CASSDGGGDGANVLTF,TRBV25-1,few,TRBJ2-6,NA
TGTGCCAGCAGTGGGAGCGGGACAGGGTTCTATGAGCAGTTCTTC,CASSGSGTGFYEQFF,TRBV25-1,NA,TRBJ2-1,TRBD1
TGCAGCGCTGAATCGACTAGCGGCACAGATACGCAGTATTTT,CSAESTSGTDTQYF,TRBV29-1,NA,TRBJ2-3,TRBD2
TGTGCCAGCAGCTTAGTACAGGGTAGCACTGAAGCTTTCTTT,CASSLVQGSTEAFF,TRBV11-2,NA,TRBJ1-1,NA
TGTGCCAGCAGCTTGGGGGACATCAATCAGCCCCAGCATTTT,CASSLGDINQPQHF,TRBV5-6,NA,TRBJ1-5,NA
TGTGCCAGCAGCTATAACTCGGGACAGTACTCTGGAAACACCATATATTTT,CASSYNSGQYSGNTIYF,TRBV7-2,NA,TRBJ1-3,TRBD1
TGTGCCAGCAGCTTGGCTACCCGGGCAGATACGCAGTATTTT,CASSLATRADTQYF,TRBV5-4,NA,TRBJ2-3,NA
TGTGCCAGCAGCGGGGTGGCGGGAGACTACAATGAGCAGTTCTTC,CASSGVAGDYNEQFF,TRBV5-5,NA,TRBJ2-1,TRBD2
TGTGCCAGCAGCCCTGACAGGGGAACCTACAATGAGCAGTTCTTC,CASSPDRGTYNEQFF,TRBV6-6,NA,TRBJ2-1,TRBD1
TGTGCCAGCAGCCCAAGTGGACAGGGGGGACAGCCCCAGCATTTT,CASSPSGQGGQPQHF,TRBV6-5,NA,TRBJ1-5,TRBD1
TGTGCCACCAGCACCTATACTAGCGGGAGGGGGACCCAGTACTTC,CATSTYTSGRGTQYF,TRBV15,NA,TRBJ2-5,TRBD2
TGTGCCAGCAGCCGACCGGGTGGAGGTCAGCCCCAGCATTTT,CASSRPGGGQPQHF,TRBV7-9,NA,TRBJ1-5,NA
TGTGCCAGCAGCCCGGGACACACCTCTACCTATGGCTACACCTTC,CASSPGHTSTYGYTF,TRBV6-5,NA,TRBJ1-2,NA
TGCGCCAGCAGCCACGGGACAACTAATGAAAAACTGTTTTTT,CASSHGTTNEKLFF,TRBV5-1,NA,TRBJ1-4,NA
TGTGCCAGCAGCCCACAGGGAATTAACACTGAAGCTTTCTTT,CASSPQGINTEAFF,TRBV7-3,NA,TRBJ1-1,NA
TGTGCCAGTACAGACGGGACTTCCCCTTACTACAATGAGCAGTTCTTC,CASTDGTSPYYNEQFF,TRBV19,NA,TRBJ2-1,NA
TGTGCCAGCAGCCACTCCCGTACCGGGGAGCTGTTTTTT,CASSHSRTGELFF,TRBV3-1/TRBV3-2,NA,TRBJ2-2,NA
TGTGCCAGCAGCTTGAGGTACGAGCAGTACTTC,CASSLRYEQYF,TRBV7-2,NA,TRBJ2-7,NA